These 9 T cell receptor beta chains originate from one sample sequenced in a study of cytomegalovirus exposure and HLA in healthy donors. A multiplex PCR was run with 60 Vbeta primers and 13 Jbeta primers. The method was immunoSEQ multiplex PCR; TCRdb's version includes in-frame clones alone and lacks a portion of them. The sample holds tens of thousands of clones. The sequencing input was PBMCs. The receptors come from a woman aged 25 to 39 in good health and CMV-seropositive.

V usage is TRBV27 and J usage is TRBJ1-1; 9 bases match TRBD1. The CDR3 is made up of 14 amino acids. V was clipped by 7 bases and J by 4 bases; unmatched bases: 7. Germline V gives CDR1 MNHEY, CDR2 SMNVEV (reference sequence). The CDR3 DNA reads TGTGCCAGCATCGGGGGACAGGGCCTCACTGAAGCTTTCTTT. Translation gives CASIGGQGLTEAFF.

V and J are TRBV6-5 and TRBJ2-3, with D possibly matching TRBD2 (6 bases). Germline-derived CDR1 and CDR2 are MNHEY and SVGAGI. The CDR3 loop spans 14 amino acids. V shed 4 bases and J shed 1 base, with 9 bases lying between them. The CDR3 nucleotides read TGTGCCAGCAGTTCGTCTAGCGGCACAGATACGCAGTATTTT. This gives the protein CASSSSSGTDTQYF.

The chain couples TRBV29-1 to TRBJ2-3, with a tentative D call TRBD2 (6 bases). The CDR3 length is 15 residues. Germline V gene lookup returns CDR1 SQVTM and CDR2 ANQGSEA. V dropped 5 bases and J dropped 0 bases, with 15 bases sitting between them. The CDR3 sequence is CSVLRDSTSTDTQYF. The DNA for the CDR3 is TGCAGCGTTCTTCGGGACTCAACTAGCACAGATACGCAGTATTTT.

The CDR3 coding sequence is TGTGCCTGGAGGGACAGGGGGCTGGAGACCCAGTACTTC. Translated: CAWRDRGLETQYF. V usage is TRBV30 and J usage is TRBJ2-5; 11 bases are a match to TRBD1. Germline V CDR1 and CDR2: GTSNPN, SVGIG (reference sequence). The V segment lost 3 bases and the J segment 5 bases; nucleotides outside the gene matches: 2. The CDR3 length is 13 residues.

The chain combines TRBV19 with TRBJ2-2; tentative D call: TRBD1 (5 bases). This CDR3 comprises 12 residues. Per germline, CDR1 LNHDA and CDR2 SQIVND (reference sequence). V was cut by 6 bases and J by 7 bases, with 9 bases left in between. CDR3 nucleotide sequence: TGTGCCAGTAGCCAGGGTGTCGGGGAGCTGTTTTTT. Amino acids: CASSQGVGELFF. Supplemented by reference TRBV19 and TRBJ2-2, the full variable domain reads DGGITQSPKYLFRKEGQNVTLSCEQNLNHDAMYWYRQDPGQGLRLIYYSQIVNDFQKGDIAEGYSVSREKKESFPLTVTSAQKNPTAFYLCASSQGVGELFFGEGSRLTVL.

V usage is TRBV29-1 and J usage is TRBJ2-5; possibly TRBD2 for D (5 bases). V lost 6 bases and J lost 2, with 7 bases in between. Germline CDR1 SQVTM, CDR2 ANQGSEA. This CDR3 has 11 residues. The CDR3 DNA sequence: TGCAGCGTCGGGGAACAAGAGACCCAGTACTTC. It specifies CSVGEQETQYF.

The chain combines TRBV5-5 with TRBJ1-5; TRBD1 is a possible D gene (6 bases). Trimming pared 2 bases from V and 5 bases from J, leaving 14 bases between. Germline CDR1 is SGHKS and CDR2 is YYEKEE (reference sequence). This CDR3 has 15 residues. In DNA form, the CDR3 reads TGTGCCAGCAGCTTAAGTGAGGACAGCTATCAGCCCCAGCATTTT. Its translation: CASSLSEDSYQPQHF. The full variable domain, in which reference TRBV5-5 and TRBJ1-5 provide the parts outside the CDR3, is DAGVTQSPTHLIKTRGQQVTLRCSPISGHKSVSWYQQVLGQGPQFIFQYYEKEERGRGNFPDRFSARQFPNYSSELNVNALLLGDSALYLCASSLSEDSYQPQHFGDGTRLSIL.

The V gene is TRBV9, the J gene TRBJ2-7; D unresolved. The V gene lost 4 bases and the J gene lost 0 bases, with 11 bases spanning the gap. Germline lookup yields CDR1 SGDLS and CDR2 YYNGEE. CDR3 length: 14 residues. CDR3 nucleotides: TGTGCCAGCAGCCCCAGTCCCAGCTCCTACGAGCAGTACTTC. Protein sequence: CASSPSPSSYEQYF.

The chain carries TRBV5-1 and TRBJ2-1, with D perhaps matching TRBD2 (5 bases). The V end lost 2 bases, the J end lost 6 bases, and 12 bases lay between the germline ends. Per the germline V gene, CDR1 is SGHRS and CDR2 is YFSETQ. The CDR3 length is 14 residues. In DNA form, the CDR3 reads TGCGCCAGCAGCTTCGGGGTTGTGGGCAATGAGCAGTTCTTC. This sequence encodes CASSFGVVGNEQFF.